This entry concerns a single T cell receptor (beta chain). The sample is drawn from a study of Ad26.COV2.S vaccination and SARS-CoV-2 variants. The overall study: The vaccine Ad26.COV2.S was put into the muscle once, or twice with 56 days between.

The treatment: some 19 received Ad26.COV2.S at low or high dose, single or two shots; about five received placebo; per-sample allocation not given. Day 63 following the first vaccine or placebo injection was when the samples were taken. Germline V gene lookup returns CDR1 SEHNR and CDR2 FQNEAQ (reference sequence). This CDR3 comprises 16 residues. V shed 4 bases and J 0 bases; nucleotides not matched to a gene: 8. The protocol was immunoSEQ multiplex PCR, while the TCRdb copy is restricted to in-frame clones and leaves out a portion. The data show roughly 270,000 clones, about 90% seen once. The chain has TRBV7-9 and TRBJ2-7; the match to TRBD2 covers 8 bases. The specimen comprised peripheral blood, sampled in a trial of Ad26.COV2.S vaccine versus placebo. The receptor comes from a person between 18 and 65 years old who received the Ad26.COV2.S COVID-19 vaccine or a placebo. CDR3 in amino acids: CASSSRLAGYSYEQYF. The CDR3 DNA reads TGTGCCAGCAGCTCCCGGCTAGCGGGTTACTCCTACGAGCAGTACTTC.